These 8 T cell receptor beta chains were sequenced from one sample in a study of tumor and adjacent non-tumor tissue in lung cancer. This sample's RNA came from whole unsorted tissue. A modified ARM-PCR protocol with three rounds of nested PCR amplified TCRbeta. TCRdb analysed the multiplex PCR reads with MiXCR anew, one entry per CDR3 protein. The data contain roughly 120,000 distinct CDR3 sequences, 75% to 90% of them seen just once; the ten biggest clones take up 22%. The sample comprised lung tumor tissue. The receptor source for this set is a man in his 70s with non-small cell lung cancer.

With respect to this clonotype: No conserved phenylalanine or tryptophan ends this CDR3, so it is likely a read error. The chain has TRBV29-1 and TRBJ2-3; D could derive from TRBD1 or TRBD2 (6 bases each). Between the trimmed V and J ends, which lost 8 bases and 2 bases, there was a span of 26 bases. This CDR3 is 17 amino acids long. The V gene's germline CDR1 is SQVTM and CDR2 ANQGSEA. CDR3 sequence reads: CSLLPYLTGGDTDTQYL. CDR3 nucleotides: TGCAGCTTACTCCCATATCTGACAGGAGGGGACACAGATACGCAGTATCTT.

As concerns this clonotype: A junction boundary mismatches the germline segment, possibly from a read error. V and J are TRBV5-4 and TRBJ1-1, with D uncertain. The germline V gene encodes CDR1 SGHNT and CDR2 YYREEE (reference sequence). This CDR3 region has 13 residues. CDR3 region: CASSLDFRRGAFF. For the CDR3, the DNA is TGTGCTAGCAGCTTGGATTTTCGGCGAGGAGCTTTCTTT.

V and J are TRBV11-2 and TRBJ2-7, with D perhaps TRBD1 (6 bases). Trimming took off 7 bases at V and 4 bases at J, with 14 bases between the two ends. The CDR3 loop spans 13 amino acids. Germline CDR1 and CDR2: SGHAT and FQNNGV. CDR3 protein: CASNRGQQYEQYF. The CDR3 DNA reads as TGTGCCAGCAACCGGGGACAACAATACGAGCAGTACTTC.

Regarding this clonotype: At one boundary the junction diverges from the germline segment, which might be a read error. The CDR3 DNA sequence: TGTGCCAGCAGCCCTAAAAGGAAGGATGAGCAGGTCTTC. Residues: CASSPKRKDEQVF. The genes are TRBV6-2 or TRBV6-3 and TRBJ2-1; D is ambiguous. The CDR3 is made up of 13 amino acids. CDR1 is MNHEY and CDR2 is SVGEGT in the germline V gene.

Here the CDR3 reads CASSTTGVTLGNTEAFF. The DNA of the CDR3 is TGTGCCAGCAGTACTACAGGGGTTACACTCGGGAACACTGAAGCTTTCTTT. The chain combines TRBV5-4 with TRBJ1-1, with TRBD1 matching over 7 bases. The trim removed 5 bases at V and 1 base at J, leaving 14 bases unmatched. Looked up from germline, CDR1 is SGHNT and CDR2 is YYREEE (reference sequence). This CDR3 has 17 amino acids.

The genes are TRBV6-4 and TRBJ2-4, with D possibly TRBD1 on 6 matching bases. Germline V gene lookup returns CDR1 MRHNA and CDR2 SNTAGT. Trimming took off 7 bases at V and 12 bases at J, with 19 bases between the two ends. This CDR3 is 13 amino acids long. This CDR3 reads CASNDTLVGAQYF. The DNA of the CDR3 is TGTGCCAGCAACGACACTTTGGTGGGGGCTCAGTACTTC.

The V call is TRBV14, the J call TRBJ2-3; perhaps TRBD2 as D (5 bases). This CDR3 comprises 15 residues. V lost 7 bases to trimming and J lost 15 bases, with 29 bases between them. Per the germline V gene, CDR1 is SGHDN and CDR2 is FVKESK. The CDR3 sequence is CASTQDSDATDTRYF. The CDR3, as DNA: TGTGCCAGCACCCAGGACTCCGATGCCACAGATACGCGTTATTTT. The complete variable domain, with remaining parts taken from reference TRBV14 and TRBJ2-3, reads EAGVTQFPSHSVIEKGQTVTLRCDPISGHDNLYWYRRVMGKEIKFLLHFVKESKQDESGMPNNRFLAERTGGTYSTLKVQPAELEDSGVYFCASTQDSDATDTRYFGPGTRLTVL.

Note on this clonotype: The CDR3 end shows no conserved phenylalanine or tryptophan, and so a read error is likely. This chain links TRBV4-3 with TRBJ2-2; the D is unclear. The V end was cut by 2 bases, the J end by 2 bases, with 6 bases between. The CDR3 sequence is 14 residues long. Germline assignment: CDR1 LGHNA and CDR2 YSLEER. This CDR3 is CASSQSANTGELFS. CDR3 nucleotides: TGCGCCAGCAGCCAATCGGCCAACACCGGGGAGCTGTTTTCT.